This T cell receptor (beta chain) stems from a study of blood T cell repertoires in COVID-19. This clone was seen once. Germline V gene data show CDR1 as LNHDA and CDR2 as SQIVND (reference sequence). CDR3 length equals 14 residues. With 7 bases clipped from V and 3 bases from J, the junction kept 8 bases outside the gene matches. Only in-frame clones appear in the TCRdb table, and some are missing; sequencing was by immunoSEQ multiplex PCR. The repertoire holds approximately 480,000 clones, around 90% seen once, with 0.7% in the top ten. This sequence originates from a woman in her late teens or twenties who had recovered from COVID-19. The chain couples TRBV19 to TRBJ2-5; 7 nucleotides match TRBD1. The source material was PBMCs or T cells enriched from blood (not recorded which). CDR3 nucleotides: TGTGCCAGTAAGAAGGGGGACAGTAAAGAGACCCAGTACTTC. Amino acids: CASKKGDSKETQYF.